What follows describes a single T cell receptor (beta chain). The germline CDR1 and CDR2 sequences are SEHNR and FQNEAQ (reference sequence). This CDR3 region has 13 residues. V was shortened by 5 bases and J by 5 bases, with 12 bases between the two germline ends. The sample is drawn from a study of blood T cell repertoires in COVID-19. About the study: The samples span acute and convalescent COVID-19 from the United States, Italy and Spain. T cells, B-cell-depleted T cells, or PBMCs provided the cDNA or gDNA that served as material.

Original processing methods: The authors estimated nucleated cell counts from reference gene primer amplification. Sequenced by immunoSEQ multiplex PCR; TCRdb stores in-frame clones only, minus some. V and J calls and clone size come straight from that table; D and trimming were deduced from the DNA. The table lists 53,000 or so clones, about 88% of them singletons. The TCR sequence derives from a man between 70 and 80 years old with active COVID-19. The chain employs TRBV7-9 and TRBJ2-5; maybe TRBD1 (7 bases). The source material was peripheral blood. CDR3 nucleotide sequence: TGTGCCAGCAGCCCCCAGGGGGGTGAGACCCAGTACTTC. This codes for CASSPQGGETQYF.